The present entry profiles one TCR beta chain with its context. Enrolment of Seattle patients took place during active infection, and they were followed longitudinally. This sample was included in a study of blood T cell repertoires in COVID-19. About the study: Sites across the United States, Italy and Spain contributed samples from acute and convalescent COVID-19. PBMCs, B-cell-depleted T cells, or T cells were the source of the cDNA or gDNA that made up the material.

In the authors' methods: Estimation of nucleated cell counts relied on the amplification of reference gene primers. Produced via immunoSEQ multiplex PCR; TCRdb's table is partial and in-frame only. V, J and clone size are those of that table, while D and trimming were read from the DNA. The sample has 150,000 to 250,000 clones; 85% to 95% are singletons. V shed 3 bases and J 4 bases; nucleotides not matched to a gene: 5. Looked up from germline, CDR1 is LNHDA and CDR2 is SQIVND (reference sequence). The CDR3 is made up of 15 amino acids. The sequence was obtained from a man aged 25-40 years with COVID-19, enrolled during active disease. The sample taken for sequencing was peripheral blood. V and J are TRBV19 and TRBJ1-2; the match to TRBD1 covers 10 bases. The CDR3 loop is CASSIGQGDLYGYTF. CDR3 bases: TGTGCCAGTAGTATCGGACAGGGGGACCTCTATGGCTACACCTTC.